This T cell receptor (beta chain) emerged from a study of cytomegalovirus exposure and HLA in healthy donors. About the research overall: HLA-typed donors were the source of about 85 million unique TCRs held in an early data release. Overall study results and limits: Rarity characterized most TCR sequences, yet some public TCRs appeared in many donors. Earlier analysis yielded a pattern in which most TCR beta V segments were productive about 87% or about 30% of the time.

This clone was detected once. Its antigen remains unknown. The study ran its PCR with 60 Vbeta and 13 Jbeta primers. TCRdb keeps only in-frame clones here, not all; method: immunoSEQ multiplex PCR. The table records some 130,000 clones, 79% of them present only once. V was pared by 1 base and J by 9 bases, with 5 bases of the junction left unmatched. The CDR3 runs 15 residues. Germline CDR1 is SGHTA and CDR2 is FQGTGA. This chain connects TRBV7-3 to TRBJ2-1; TRBD2 agrees at 11 bases. The source of this sequence is a man aged 18 to 30 in good health and CMV-seronegative. The specimen was PBMCs. Written as DNA, the CDR3 is TGTGCCAGCAGCTTAAGTGTTAGCGGGAGGGCTGAGCAGTTCTTC. It codes for CASSLSVSGRAEQFF.